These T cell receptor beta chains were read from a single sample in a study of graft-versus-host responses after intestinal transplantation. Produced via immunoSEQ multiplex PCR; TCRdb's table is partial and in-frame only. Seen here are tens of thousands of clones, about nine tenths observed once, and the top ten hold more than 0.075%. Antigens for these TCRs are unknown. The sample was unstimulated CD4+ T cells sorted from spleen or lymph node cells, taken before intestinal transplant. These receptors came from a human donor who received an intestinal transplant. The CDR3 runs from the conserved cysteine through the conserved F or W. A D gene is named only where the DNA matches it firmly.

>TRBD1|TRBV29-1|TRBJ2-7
CSVGDRGREQYF
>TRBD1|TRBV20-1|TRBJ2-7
CSAGTAGEQYF
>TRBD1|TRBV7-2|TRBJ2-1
CASRSGTGESNEQFF
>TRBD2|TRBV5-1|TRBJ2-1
CASSFVSGGEQFF
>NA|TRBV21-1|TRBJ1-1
CASSKGDYRGRITEAFF
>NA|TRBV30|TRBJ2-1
CAWSKSPYNEQFF
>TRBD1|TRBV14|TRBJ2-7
CASSSRDRGNSSHEQYF
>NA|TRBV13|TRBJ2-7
CASRRDLNSYEQYF
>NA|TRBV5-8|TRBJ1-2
CASSPTNVYGYTF
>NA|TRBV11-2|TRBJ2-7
CASSLGDFPSYEQYF
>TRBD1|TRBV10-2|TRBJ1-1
CASSPGQVNTEAFF
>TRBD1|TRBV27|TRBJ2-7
CASSTSGQGVTYEQYF
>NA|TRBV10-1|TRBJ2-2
CASSEDSYTGELFF
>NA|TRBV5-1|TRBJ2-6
CASRPTGFSGANVLTF
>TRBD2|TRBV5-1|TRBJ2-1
CASSVGGALLNEQFF
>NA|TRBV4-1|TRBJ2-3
CASSQRLEISDTQYF
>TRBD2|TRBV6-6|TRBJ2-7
CASSRLAERNEQYF
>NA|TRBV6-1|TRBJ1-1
CATSTSGGDTEAFF
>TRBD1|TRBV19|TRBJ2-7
CASSPGGGTGDVEQYF
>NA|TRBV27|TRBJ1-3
CASSLSWGTGNTIYF
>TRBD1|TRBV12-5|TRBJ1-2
CASGLETGDGYTF
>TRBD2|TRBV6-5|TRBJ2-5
CASSSTSGGKTQYF
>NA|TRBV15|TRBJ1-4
CATSREWSMEKLFF
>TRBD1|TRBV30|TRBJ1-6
CAYKTGSASPLHF
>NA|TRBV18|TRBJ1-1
CASSPMAGSTEAFF
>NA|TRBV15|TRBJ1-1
CATSRDRTGGLGTEAFF
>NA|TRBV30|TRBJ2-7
CAWSKQAYEQYF
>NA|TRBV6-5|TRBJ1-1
CASRYTDNTEAFF
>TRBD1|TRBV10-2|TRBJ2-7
CASTRTGTLSYEQYF
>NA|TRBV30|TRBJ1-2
CAWSVLDRPNYGYTF
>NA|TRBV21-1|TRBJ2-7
CASSKADGGAEQYF
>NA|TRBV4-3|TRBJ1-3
CASSRTTVVSGNTIYF
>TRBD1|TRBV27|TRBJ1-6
CASSLSRGGTGQNSPLHF
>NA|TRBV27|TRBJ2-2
CASSLASWNTGELFF
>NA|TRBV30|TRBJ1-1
CALVGVGNTEAFF
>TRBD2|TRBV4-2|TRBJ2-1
CASSQDWLAGRNEQFF
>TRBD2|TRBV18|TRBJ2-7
CASSPGLASHYEQYF
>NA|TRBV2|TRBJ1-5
CATTTGQYQPQHF
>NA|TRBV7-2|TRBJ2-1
CASSSQPGEGEQFF
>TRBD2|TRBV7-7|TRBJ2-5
CASSQAGGPLETQYF
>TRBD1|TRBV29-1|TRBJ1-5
CSVLVPGQGQPQHF
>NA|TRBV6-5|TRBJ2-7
CASSRDGDTYEQYF
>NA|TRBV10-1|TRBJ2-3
CASSESGGLGTDTQYF
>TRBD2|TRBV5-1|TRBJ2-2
CASSLNSGSNTGELFF
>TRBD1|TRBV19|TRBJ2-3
CASSILAGGTDTQYF
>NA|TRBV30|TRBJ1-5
CAWSNTGGTSNQPQHF
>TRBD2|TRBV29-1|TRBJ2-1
CSVERGRAGVTPSSYNEQFF
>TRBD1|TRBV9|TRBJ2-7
CASSFDLRGLTSYEQYF